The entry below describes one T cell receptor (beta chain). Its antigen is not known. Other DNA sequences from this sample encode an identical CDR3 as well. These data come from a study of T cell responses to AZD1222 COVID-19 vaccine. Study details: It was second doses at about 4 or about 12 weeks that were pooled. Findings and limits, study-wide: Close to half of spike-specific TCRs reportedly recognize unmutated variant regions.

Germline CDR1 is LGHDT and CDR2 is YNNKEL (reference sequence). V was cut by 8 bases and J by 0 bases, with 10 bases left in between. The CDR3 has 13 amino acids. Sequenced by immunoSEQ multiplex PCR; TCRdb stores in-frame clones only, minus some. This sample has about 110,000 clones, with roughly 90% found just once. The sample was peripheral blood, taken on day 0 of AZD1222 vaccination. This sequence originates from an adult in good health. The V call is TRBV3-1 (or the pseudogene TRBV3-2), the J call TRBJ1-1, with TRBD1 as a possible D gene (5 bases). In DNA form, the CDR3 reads TGTGCCAGCTCGTCAGGGATGAACACTGAAGCTTTCTTT. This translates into CASSSGMNTEAFF.